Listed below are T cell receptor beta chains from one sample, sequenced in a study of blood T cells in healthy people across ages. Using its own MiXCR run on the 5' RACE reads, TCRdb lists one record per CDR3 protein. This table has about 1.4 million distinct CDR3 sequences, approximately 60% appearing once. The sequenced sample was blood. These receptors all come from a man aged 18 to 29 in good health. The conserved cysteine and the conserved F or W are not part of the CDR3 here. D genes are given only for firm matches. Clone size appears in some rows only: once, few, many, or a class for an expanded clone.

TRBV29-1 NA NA SVEGSEKLF
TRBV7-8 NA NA ASSLGQSPYEQY
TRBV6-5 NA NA ASSYSKISARDTQY
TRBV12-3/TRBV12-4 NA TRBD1 ASSRQGEAF
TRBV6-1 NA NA ASSERTAQRTEAF
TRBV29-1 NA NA SVPTGFETDTQY
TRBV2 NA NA ASSEHRMNTEAF
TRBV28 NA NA ASSFPIGAGTEAF
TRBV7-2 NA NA ASSLFLANSYEQY
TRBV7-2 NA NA ASSLRTGNPYEQY
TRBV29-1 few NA SVDRGQDTEAF
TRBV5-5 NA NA ASSLVWGEVRATDTQY
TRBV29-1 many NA SVEAPRTSSGEQY
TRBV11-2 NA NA ASSPLGAGVYEQY
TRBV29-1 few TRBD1 SIWTGFHNEQF
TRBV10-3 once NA AISETGYTGELF
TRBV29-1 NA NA SVVGSLGYEQY
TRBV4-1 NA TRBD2 ASSQQIAGGEQF
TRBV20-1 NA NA SAQQGSTYEQY
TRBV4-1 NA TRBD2 ASSHPGLAGGPGEQF
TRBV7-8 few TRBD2 ASSLRVAGVLLTYNEQF
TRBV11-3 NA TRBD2 ASSLKREGEQY
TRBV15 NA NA ATGWTPDNEQL
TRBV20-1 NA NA SGRGSLYEQY
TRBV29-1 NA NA SVWTAGSGNTIY
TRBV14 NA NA ASSQGRGNGQF
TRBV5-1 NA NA AGSLEGGLYEQY
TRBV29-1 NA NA SVENFPSDEQF
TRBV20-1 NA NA SAAGQTYEQY
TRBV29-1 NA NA SAPLGGPTNEKLF
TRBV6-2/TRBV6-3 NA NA ASIARDGNYNEQY
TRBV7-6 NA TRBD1 ASSMPYRGRPGELF
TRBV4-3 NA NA ASSQGQKNTEAF
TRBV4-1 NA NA ASSRGKTTDTQY
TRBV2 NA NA AGRTVEETQY
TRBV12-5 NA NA ASGLGFTGTQGETQY
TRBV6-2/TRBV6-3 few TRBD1 ASSPPAGDRVYEQY
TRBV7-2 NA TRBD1 ASSSSGTANEQY
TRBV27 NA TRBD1 ASRRTGSEQY
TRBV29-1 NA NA SVMERNSGELF
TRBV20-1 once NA SARVRGALEQY
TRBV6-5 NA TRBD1 ASSYSWDRSYNEQF
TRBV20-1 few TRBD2 SASPSRGGETQY
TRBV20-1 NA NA SARSGEGGSPARF
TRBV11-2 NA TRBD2 ASSLGLAGRPGNEQF
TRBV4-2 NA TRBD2 ASSRVSAGEQETQY
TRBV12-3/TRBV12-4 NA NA ASSLGGGLPPGELF
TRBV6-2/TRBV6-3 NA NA ASSNRRVVLIEQY
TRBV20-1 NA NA SAIGGGGNQPQH
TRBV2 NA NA ASSRPDRSTDTQY
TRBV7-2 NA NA ASSRELTNSPGNEQF
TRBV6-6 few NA AALSGANVLT
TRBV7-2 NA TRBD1 ASSAPGQGNQY
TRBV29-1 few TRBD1 SVAKSGTGARRTEAF
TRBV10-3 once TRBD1 AINPDRDRNTIY
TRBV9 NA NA ASSVTLQSVSGGYT
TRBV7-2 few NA ASSLVGQGGIAYEQY
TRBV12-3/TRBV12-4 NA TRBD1 ASTRGQGSVYEQY
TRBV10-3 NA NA AIKGTSYEQY
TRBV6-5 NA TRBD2 ASSYQPSGTSDEQF